Listed here are 29 T cell receptor beta chains from one sample, sequenced in a study of post-analysis software for immune sequencing data. Regarding the study as a whole: A few TRBV segments appeared more often in patients than in controls, and TRBV5-6, TRBV5-1 and TRBV20-1 were among these.

Carried by the TCR beta cDNA libraries were unique molecular identifiers. TCRdb itself ran the PCR reads through MiXCR, one entry per CDR3 protein. Among some 690,000 distinct CDR3 sequences, 55% to 60% were seen once, and the ten largest hold about 11%. These receptors' targets are unknown. Input material: blood. The receptors shown here come from a girl aged 2-10 years with multiple sclerosis.

This clonotype was seen more than once but under ten times. This sequence joins TRBV20-1 and TRBJ2-7; possibly TRBD1 or TRBD2 for D (5 bases each). V was clipped by 6 bases and J by 0 bases, with 18 bases between them. CDR3 size: 15 residues. Germline CDR1 is DFQATT and CDR2 is SNEGSKA (reference sequence). The CDR3 DNA is TGCAGTGCCGAGAGGCAGGGAGTGGCCTCCTACGAGCAGTACTTC. Translation: CSAERQGVASYEQYF.

A few counts support this clonotype. The rearrangement joins TRBV4-1 to TRBJ1-5; TRBD1 might be the D (5 bases). From germline, CDR1 is MGHRA and CDR2 YSYEKL. The length of the CDR3 is 15 residues. With 4 bases removed from V and 7 bases from J, the gap between germline ends came to 17 bases. The CDR3 coding sequence is TGCGCCAGCAGCCTTAAGACGGGGACGGGACAGCCCCAGCATTTT. It encodes CASSLKTGTGQPQHF.

This chain links TRBV12-3 or TRBV12-4 with TRBJ1-5; D uncertain. There are 13 residues in the CDR3. V was shortened by 3 bases and J by 9 bases, with 12 bases between the two germline ends. CDR3 protein: CASSLVGGPPQHF. The CDR3 DNA follows: TGTGCCAGCAGTTTGGTGGGCGGACCGCCCCAGCATTTT.

This rearrangement joins TRBV10-3 to TRBJ1-2; D gene ambiguous. Germline V lookup: CDR1 ENHRY, CDR2 SYGVKD. The length of the CDR3 is 15 residues. The V gene lost 7 bases and the J gene lost 4 bases, with 19 bases spanning the gap. CDR3 sequence reads: CAIKGSLSSTYGYTF. The CDR3 bases are TGTGCCATCAAAGGCAGCCTAAGTTCGACCTATGGCTACACCTTC.

This clonotype appeared a few times. The V call is TRBV4-1, the J call TRBJ2-5, with TRBD2 identical over 16 bases. CDR1 is MGHRA, CDR2 YSYEKL, per germline. Unmatched junction bases numbered 2, after V lost 5 bases and J lost 2 bases. The CDR3 is 16 amino acids. CDR3 sequence reads: CASSGGLAGGQETQYF. The CDR3 bases are TGCGCCAGCAGCGGGGGACTAGCGGGAGGGCAAGAGACCCAGTACTTC.

The chain combines TRBV4-3 with TRBJ2-5; tentative D call: TRBD1 (6 bases). Matching the DNA end better, TRBJ2-7 makes the J call doubtful. The germline V gene has CDR1 LGHNA and CDR2 YSLEER. The CDR3 is made up of 14 amino acids. This chain's CDR3 is CASSQDLGDNEQYF. The CDR3 region has the DNA TGCGCCAGCAGCCAAGATCTCGGGGACAACGAGCAGTACTTC.

The CDR3 DNA is TGCAGTGCTTCCTTGGACAGGACTTACGAGCAGTACTTC. As protein: CSASLDRTYEQYF. The chain uses TRBV20-1 and TRBJ2-7; TRBD1 matches at 7 bases. J was trimmed by 4 bases and V by 5 bases; bases with no gene match: 8. CDR1 and CDR2 from the germline V gene are DFQATT and SNEGSKA (reference sequence). This CDR3 has 13 amino acids.

The chain recombines TRBV5-1 with TRBJ2-1; D perhaps matches TRBD1 (6 bases). The V end lost 4 bases, the J end lost 6 bases, and 14 bases lay between the germline ends. This CDR3 is built from 14 residues. The germline CDR1 and CDR2 sequences are SGHRS and YFSETQ. The CDR3 DNA is TGCGCCAGCAGCGAAGGGGGAGAGGGCAATGAGCAGTTCTTC. The encoded protein is CASSEGGEGNEQFF.

This sequence joins TRBV6-4 and TRBJ2-1; D remains ambiguous. This CDR3 is 8 amino acids long. With 9 bases removed from V and 10 bases from J, the gap between germline ends came to 4 bases. Germline V lookup: CDR1 MRHNA, CDR2 SNTAGT. Here the CDR3 DNA reads TGTGCCAGGGCCGAGCAGTTCTTC. Amino acid sequence: CARAEQFF.

The rearrangement links TRBV2 to TRBJ1-2, with D maybe TRBD1 (6 bases). V gave up 6 bases and J gave up 3 bases, with 14 bases separating them. CDR3 size: 14 residues. Germline V gene data show CDR1 as SNHLY and CDR2 as FYNNEI. The CDR3 DNA follows: TGTGCCAGCAGCCCGGACAGCCGGGACTATGGCTACACCTTC. Its translation is CASSPDSRDYGYTF.

The rearrangement joins TRBV4-2 to TRBJ2-3; TRBD2 matches 8 bases. The CDR3 has 16 amino acids. Germline values: CDR1 LGHNA, CDR2 YNFKEQ. J lost 1 base, V lost 5 bases, and 8 bases had no gene match. CDR3 coding DNA: TGTGCCAGCAGCGGACGACTAGCGCTGGGCACAGATACGCAGTATTTT. Translated: CASSGRLALGTDTQYF.

This chain joins TRBV6-2 or TRBV6-3 and TRBJ2-5, with D possibly matching TRBD2 (6 bases). Trimming cost V 7 bases and J 10 bases, with 22 bases left between them. CDR1 is MNHEY, CDR2 SVGEGT, per germline. The CDR3 is 14 amino acids. CDR3 amino acids: CASTLGGAETFQYF. The CDR3 DNA sequence: TGTGCCAGCACCTTGGGCGGGGCAGAAACTTTCCAGTACTTC.

This clonotype was found a few times. This sequence joins TRBV29-1 and TRBJ2-3; 11 bases align to TRBD2. Losses at the gene ends were 7 bases for V and 6 bases for J; bases not matched to a gene: 6. CDR1 is SQVTM, CDR2 ANQGSEA, per germline. This CDR3 comprises 13 residues. The CDR3 spells CSESGTSGDTQYF. As DNA, the CDR3 is TGCAGCGAGAGCGGGACTAGCGGTGATACGCAGTATTTT.

The J gene is TRBJ2-5, the V gene TRBV11-2; D is possibly TRBD1 (7 bases). CDR1 is SGHAT and CDR2 is FQNNGV in the germline V gene. Trimming stripped 4 bases from V and 4 bases from J, with 16 bases between. The CDR3 runs 15 residues. The CDR3, as DNA: TGTGCCAGCAGCTCCTACAGGGGAGGCGGAGAGACCCAGTACTTC. As protein: CASSSYRGGGETQYF.

J is TRBJ2-7 and V is TRBV2; D is uncertain. The germline CDR1 and CDR2 sequences are SNHLY and FYNNEI. The CDR3 loop spans 12 amino acids. V lost 7 bases to trimming and J lost 0 bases, with 7 bases between them. As DNA, the CDR3 is TGTGCCAGCAAACCGGTCTCCTACGAGCAGTACTTC. Translated, it gives CASKPVSYEQYF.

This sequence joins TRBV29-1 and TRBJ1-2, with D perhaps matching TRBD1 (5 bases). The CDR3 contains 14 residues. Germline loops: CDR1 SQVTM, CDR2 ANQGSEA. The V end was cut by 5 bases, the J end by 0 bases, with 13 bases between. CDR3 sequence (DNA): TGCAGCGTTCGTGGGGACGGCGCTAACTATGGCTACACCTTC. Translating it yields CSVRGDGANYGYTF.

The chain has TRBV9 and TRBJ2-7; possible D gene TRBD2, 6 bases. Germline assignment: CDR1 SGDLS and CDR2 YYNGEE. The CDR3 loop spans 15 amino acids. V was shortened by 4 bases and J by 3 bases, with 17 bases between the two germline ends. The CDR3, as DNA: TGTGCCAGCAGCCCAAGTAGCGGAACCAACTACGAGCAGTACTTC. Encoded protein: CASSPSSGTNYEQYF.

This chain joins TRBV28 and TRBJ2-7, with 8 bases fitting TRBD2. This CDR3 has 14 residues. Unmatched junction bases numbered 9, after V lost 6 bases and J lost 5 bases. Germline lookup yields CDR1 MDHEN and CDR2 SYDVKM. The CDR3 loop is CASSLRAGANEQYF. In nucleotides, the CDR3 is TGTGCCAGCAGCCTTAGAGCGGGAGCCAACGAGCAGTACTTC. The full variable domain, its missing parts supplied by reference TRBV28 and TRBJ2-7, is DVKVTQSSRYLVKRTGEKVFLECVQDMDHENMFWYRQDPGLGLRLIYFSYDVKMKEKGDIPEGYSVSREKKERFSLILESASTNQTSMYLCASSLRAGANEQYFGPGTRLTVT.

The chain links TRBV12-3 or TRBV12-4 to TRBJ1-2; 8 nucleotides agree with TRBD1. V lost 3 bases to trimming and J lost 8 bases; unmatched junction nucleotides: 11. The CDR3 extends over 15 amino acids. The chain's CDR3 is CASSFVAGGVRGYTF. CDR3 bases: TGTGCCAGCAGTTTCGTTGCAGGGGGCGTTCGCGGCTACACCTTC.

This clonotype has more than one count but fewer than ten. The chain is built from TRBV29-1 and TRBJ1-1; D not certain. The CDR3 totals 11 residues. CDR1 and CDR2 from the germline V gene are SQVTM and ANQGSEA. The germline V and J ends were trimmed by 7 bases and 1 base, with 7 bases remaining between them. CDR3 amino acids: CSAQENTEAFF. The CDR3 DNA is TGCAGCGCTCAGGAGAACACTGAAGCTTTCTTT.

The chain employs TRBV10-3 and TRBJ2-7; TRBD1 matches at 8 bases. The end of the DNA aligns better with TRBJ2-5, so the J call may be wrong. The CDR3 covers 13 residues. The germline V gene has CDR1 ENHRY and CDR2 SYGVKD. The CDR3 DNA reads as TGTGCCATCAGCGGGACAGGAGAAGAGACCCAGTACTTC. This translates into CAISGTGEETQYF.

V and J are TRBV27 and TRBJ2-3; TRBD2 agrees at 11 bases. CDR3 length: 17 residues. Germline lookup yields CDR1 MNHEY and CDR2 SMNVEV (reference sequence). J was trimmed by 1 base and V by 4 bases; bases with no gene match: 7. CDR3 residues: CASSSTSGGLRTDTQYF. The DNA of the CDR3 is TGTGCCAGCAGTTCCACTAGCGGGGGATTACGCACAGATACGCAGTATTTT.

V gene TRBV2 combines with J gene TRBJ1-2; unclear D gene. V was trimmed by 3 bases and J by 2 bases, leaving 4 bases between them. The germline CDR1 and CDR2 sequences are SNHLY and FYNNEI. There are 12 residues in the CDR3. The CDR3 bases are TGTGCCAGCAGTGATCCCAACTATGGCTACACCTTC. Protein product: CASSDPNYGYTF.

This clonotype was seen just once. The V gene is TRBV5-1, the J gene TRBJ2-1; tentatively, D is TRBD2 (6 bases). V was shortened by 4 bases and J by 1 base, with 15 bases between the two germline ends. The CDR3 is made up of 16 amino acids. The germline V gene has CDR1 SGHRS and CDR2 YFSETQ. The CDR3 is CASSQTSLQSYNEQFF. Here the CDR3 DNA reads TGCGCCAGCAGCCAAACTAGCTTGCAATCCTACAATGAGCAGTTCTTC.

This clonotype was detected only a few times. This chain links TRBV7-3 with TRBJ2-7; 10 nucleotides agree with TRBD2. The CDR3 is made up of 15 amino acids. Trimming took 3 bases from V and 2 from J; bases not matched to a gene: 4. In germline, CDR1 is SGHTA, CDR2 FQGTGA. CDR3 sequence (DNA): TGTGCCAGCAGCTTTTGGACTAGCGGAACCTACGAGCAGTACTTC. This sequence encodes CASSFWTSGTYEQYF.

The V call is TRBV7-2, the J call TRBJ1-2; D unresolved. V was cut by 1 base and J by 7 bases, with 10 bases left in between. The CDR3 loop spans 13 amino acids. The germline V gene encodes CDR1 SGHTA and CDR2 FQGNSA. CDR3 residues: CASSLGPRGGYTF. DNA of the CDR3: TGTGCCAGCAGCTTAGGGCCCCGCGGTGGCTACACCTTC. The full variable domain, in which reference TRBV7-2 and TRBJ1-2 provide the parts outside the CDR3, is GAGVSQSPSNKVTEKGKDVELRCDPISGHTALYWYRQSLGQGLEFLIYFQGNSAPDKSGLPSDRFSAERTGGSVSTLTIQRTQQEDSAVYLCASSLGPRGGYTFGSGTRLTVV.

This rearrangement joins TRBV7-9 to TRBJ2-1, with D perhaps TRBD2 (6 bases). The CDR3 is 16 residues long. The germline V gene encodes CDR1 SEHNR and CDR2 FQNEAQ (reference sequence). V gave up 5 bases and J gave up 2 bases, with 16 bases separating them. The CDR3 sequence: CASSTPLAVTYNEQFF. CDR3 in DNA: TGTGCCAGCAGCACCCCGTTAGCGGTTACCTACAATGAGCAGTTCTTC.

CDR3 nucleotides: TGTGCCAGCAGTGCGACTAGCGGGGGTCACAATGAGCAGTTCTTC. Protein sequence: CASSATSGGHNEQFF. The chain is built from TRBV2 and TRBJ2-1; 12 bases line up with TRBD2. This CDR3 is 15 amino acids long. The V segment lost 4 bases and the J segment 5 bases; nucleotides outside the gene matches: 3. Germline V gene data show CDR1 as SNHLY and CDR2 as FYNNEI.

The V gene is TRBV5-1, the J gene TRBJ2-1, with D unclear. Trimming pared 1 base from V and 8 bases from J, leaving 13 bases between. The germline V gene encodes CDR1 SGHRS and CDR2 YFSETQ. The CDR3 runs 14 residues. The DNA of the CDR3 is TGCGCCAGCAGCTTGTATGTGGGAAGCGATGAGCAGTTCTTC. Amino acids: CASSLYVGSDEQFF.